This is a list of T cell receptor beta chains from one sample in a study of shared clonotypes between healthy human individuals. The method was immunoSEQ multiplex PCR; TCRdb's version includes in-frame clones alone and lacks a portion of them. The sample has about 980,000 clones; about three quarters are singletons. The sequencing input was memory CD4+ T cells sorted from blood. All receptors derive from a man in his late teens or twenties in good health. Each CDR3 is given with its conserved first and last residue. Fields, in order: J gene, clone size, V gene, D gene, CDR3 DNA, CDR3 protein. A D gene is named only where the DNA matches it firmly. Size is stated for part of the rows, as once, few or many counts, or as a class when the clone is expanded.

J: TRBJ2-6; size: -; V: TRBV28; D: TRBD2; DNA: TGTGCCAGCAGTCCACCAGGACTAGCGGGGGTTACCAGCTCTGTGGCCAACGTCCTGACTTTC; CDR3: CASSPPGLAGVTSSVANVLTF
J: TRBJ2-5; size: -; V: TRBV7-7; D: -; DNA: TGTGCTAGCAGCTTAGACCTTTCTAGAAAAGAGACCCAGTACTTC; CDR3: CASSLDLSRKETQYF
J: TRBJ2-3; size: -; V: TRBV30; D: TRBD2; DNA: TGTGCCTGGAGTCGGGGCGGGGGGCCCACAGATACGCAGTATTTT; CDR3: CAWSRGGGPTDTQYF
J: TRBJ2-1; size: -; V: TRBV6-1; D: TRBD1; DNA: TGTGCCAGCAGTCTTGGACAGGGGCAGTTCTTC; CDR3: CASSLGQGQFF
J: TRBJ2-7; size: -; V: TRBV13; D: TRBD1; DNA: TGTGCCAGCAGCTTACGACAGGGGGCTCGGGAGCAGTACTTC; CDR3: CASSLRQGAREQYF
J: TRBJ2-7; size: -; V: TRBV7-2; D: -; DNA: TGTGCCAGCCCCCACATGGCCGTCGCCCCCTACGAGCAGTACTTC; CDR3: CASPHMAVAPYEQYF
J: TRBJ1-1; size: -; V: TRBV5-6; D: -; DNA: TGTGCCAGCAGCTTGGGACACCTAGGGGCTGAAGCTTTCTTT; CDR3: CASSLGHLGAEAFF
J: TRBJ2-3; size: once; V: TRBV5-1; D: TRBD2; DNA: TGCGCCAGCAGCCCGCGGGGGGAAGGGACGCAGTATTTT; CDR3: CASSPRGEGTQYF
J: TRBJ2-7; size: -; V: TRBV28; D: TRBD2; DNA: TGTGCCAGCAGTCGACTAGCGGGGGGCCAAAACTCCTACGAGCAGTACTTC; CDR3: CASSRLAGGQNSYEQYF
J: TRBJ2-7; size: -; V: TRBV9; D: TRBD2; DNA: TGTGCCAGCAGCGTAGCTCCCGGAGCAGCGGGATCCGGCGAGCAGTACTTC; CDR3: CASSVAPGAAGSGEQYF
J: TRBJ2-2; size: -; V: TRBV5-1; D: -; DNA: TGCGCCAGCAGCTTGGAAGCGAACACCGGGGAGCTGTTTTTT; CDR3: CASSLEANTGELFF
J: TRBJ1-4; size: -; V: TRBV6-5; D: TRBD1; DNA: TGTGCCACCAAGGGACAGGGGAATGAAAAACTGTTTTTT; CDR3: CATKGQGNEKLFF
J: TRBJ2-5; size: -; V: TRBV30; D: -; DNA: TGTGCCTGGAGTGGACAGAAACAAGAGACCCAGTACTTC; CDR3: CAWSGQKQETQYF
J: TRBJ2-3; size: -; V: TRBV9; D: TRBD1; DNA: TGTGCCAGCAGCTTATTGACAGGGCGAGATACGCAGTATTTT; CDR3: CASSLLTGRDTQYF
J: TRBJ2-5; size: -; V: TRBV9; D: TRBD1; DNA: TGTGCCAGCAGCGTAGGAGTTGGGACAGGGGGAGAGACCCAGTACTTC; CDR3: CASSVGVGTGGETQYF
J: TRBJ2-7; size: -; V: TRBV2; D: -; DNA: TGTGCCAGCTCTAGGACTACCTACGAGCAGTACTTC; CDR3: CASSRTTYEQYF
J: TRBJ2-1; size: -; V: TRBV5-1; D: -; DNA: TGCGCCAGCAGCTTGGTGGTGGCTGGTAACAATGAGCAGTTCTTC; CDR3: CASSLVVAGNNEQFF
J: TRBJ2-7; size: -; V: TRBV5-4; D: -; DNA: TGTGCCAGCAGCTTGGGGGGGCCGAACCCCTACGAGCAGTACTTC; CDR3: CASSLGGPNPYEQYF
J: TRBJ2-7; size: -; V: TRBV5-4; D: -; DNA: TGTGCCAGCAGCCTCGGACAGAAGAATCCACAGGACTTC; CDR3: CASSLGQKNPQDF
J: TRBJ2-7; size: -; V: TRBV5-6; D: TRBD1; DNA: TGTGCCAGCAGCCAGGACAGGGTGGAAGAGCAGTACTTC; CDR3: CASSQDRVEEQYF
J: TRBJ2-5; size: -; V: TRBV28; D: -; DNA: TGTGCCAGCAGTTTGGACAGCCAAGAGACCCAGTACTTC; CDR3: CASSLDSQETQYF
J: TRBJ2-5; size: -; V: TRBV5-4; D: -; DNA: TGTGCCAGCAGCCCGTCACACCAAGAGACCCAGTACTTC; CDR3: CASSPSHQETQYF
J: TRBJ2-5; size: few; V: TRBV30; D: -; DNA: TGTGCCTGGGCCGGTTACCAAGAGACCCAGTACTTC; CDR3: CAWAGYQETQYF
J: TRBJ1-1; size: few; V: TRBV29-1; D: -; DNA: TGCAGCGCTCCAGGGAGCGGGCATGGTGTGACTGAAGCTTTCTTT; CDR3: CSAPGSGHGVTEAFF
J: TRBJ1-2; size: -; V: TRBV5-6; D: -; DNA: TGTGCCAGCAGCCCCGGGACGCTTGGCGGCTACACCTTC; CDR3: CASSPGTLGGYTF
J: TRBJ2-5; size: few; V: TRBV4-1; D: TRBD2; DNA: TGCGCCAGCAGCCAGCCGGGACTAGCAGAGACCCAGTACTTC; CDR3: CASSQPGLAETQYF
J: TRBJ1-3; size: once; V: TRBV10-3; D: -; DNA: TGTGCCATCAGTGGACAGAGCTCTGGAAACACCATATATTTT; CDR3: CAISGQSSGNTIYF